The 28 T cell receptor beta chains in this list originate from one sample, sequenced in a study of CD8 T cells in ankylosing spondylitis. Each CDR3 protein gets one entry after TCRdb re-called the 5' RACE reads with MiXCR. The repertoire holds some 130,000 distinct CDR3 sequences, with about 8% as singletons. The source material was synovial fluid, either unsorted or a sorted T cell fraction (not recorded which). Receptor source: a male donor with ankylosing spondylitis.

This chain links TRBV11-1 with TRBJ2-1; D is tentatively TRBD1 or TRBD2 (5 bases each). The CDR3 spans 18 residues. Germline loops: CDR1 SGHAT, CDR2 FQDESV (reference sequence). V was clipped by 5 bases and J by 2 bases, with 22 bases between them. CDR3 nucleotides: TGTGCCAGCAGCCCCCACCCAGGGAGCGGCCAAACCTACAATGAGCAGTTCTTC. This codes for CASSPHPGSGQTYNEQFF.

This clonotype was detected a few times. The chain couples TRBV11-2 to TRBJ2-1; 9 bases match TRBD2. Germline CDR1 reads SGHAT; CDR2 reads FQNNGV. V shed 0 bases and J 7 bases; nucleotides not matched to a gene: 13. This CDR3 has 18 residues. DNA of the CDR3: TGTGCCAGCAGCTTAGAGGCGGTAGCGGGGGAGGCGGGTAATGAGCAGTTCTTC. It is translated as CASSLEAVAGEAGNEQFF.

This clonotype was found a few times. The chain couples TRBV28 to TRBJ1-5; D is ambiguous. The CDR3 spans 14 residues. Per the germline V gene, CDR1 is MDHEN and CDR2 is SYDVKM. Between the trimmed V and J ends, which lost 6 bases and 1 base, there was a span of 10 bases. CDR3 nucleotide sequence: TGTGCCAGCAGAATCGGTGGCAGCAATCAGCCCCAGCATTTT. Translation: CASRIGGSNQPQHF.

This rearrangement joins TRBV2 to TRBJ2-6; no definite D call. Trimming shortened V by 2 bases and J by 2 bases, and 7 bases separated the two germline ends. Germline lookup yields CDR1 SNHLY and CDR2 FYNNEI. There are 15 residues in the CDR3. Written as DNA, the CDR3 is TGTGCCAGCAGTGAAAAGTCTCCTGGGGCCAACGTCCTGACTTTC. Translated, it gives CASSEKSPGANVLTF.

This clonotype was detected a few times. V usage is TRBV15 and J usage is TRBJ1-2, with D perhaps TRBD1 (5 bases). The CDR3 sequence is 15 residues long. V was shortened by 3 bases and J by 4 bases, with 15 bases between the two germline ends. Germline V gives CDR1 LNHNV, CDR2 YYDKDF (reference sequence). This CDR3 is CATSSGRGTLYGYTF. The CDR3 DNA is TGTGCCACCAGCAGCGGCCGTGGGACCCTCTATGGCTACACCTTC. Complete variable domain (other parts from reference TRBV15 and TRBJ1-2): DAMVIQNPRYQVTQFGKPVTLSCSQTLNHNVMYWYQQKSSQAPKLLFHYYDKDFNNEADTPDNFQSRRPNTSFCFLDIRSPGLGDTAMYLCATSSGRGTLYGYTFGSGTRLTVV.

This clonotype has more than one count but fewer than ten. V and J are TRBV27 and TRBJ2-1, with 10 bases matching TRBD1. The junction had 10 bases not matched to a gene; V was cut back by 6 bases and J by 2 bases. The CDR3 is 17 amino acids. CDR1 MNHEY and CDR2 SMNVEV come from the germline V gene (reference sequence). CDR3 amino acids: CASSPGTGDGPYNEQFF. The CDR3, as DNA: TGTGCCAGCAGCCCAGGGACAGGGGACGGTCCCTACAATGAGCAGTTCTTC.

This CDR3 reads CASSEGRQAQGLAFF. The CDR3 DNA follows: TGTGCCAGCAGTGAAGGTCGACAGGCCCAAGGGTTAGCTTTCTTT. The chain couples TRBV6-1 to TRBJ1-1; perhaps TRBD1 as D (6 bases). Germline CDR1 is MNHNS and CDR2 is SASEGT. The V end was cut by 1 base, the J end by 10 bases, with 19 bases between. The CDR3 covers 15 residues.

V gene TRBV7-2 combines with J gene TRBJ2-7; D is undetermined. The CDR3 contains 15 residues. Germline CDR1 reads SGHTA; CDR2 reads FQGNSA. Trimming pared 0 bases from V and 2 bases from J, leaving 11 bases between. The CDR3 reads CASSLAGQPTYEQYF. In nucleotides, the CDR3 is TGTGCCAGCAGCTTAGCAGGTCAGCCAACCTACGAGCAGTACTTC.

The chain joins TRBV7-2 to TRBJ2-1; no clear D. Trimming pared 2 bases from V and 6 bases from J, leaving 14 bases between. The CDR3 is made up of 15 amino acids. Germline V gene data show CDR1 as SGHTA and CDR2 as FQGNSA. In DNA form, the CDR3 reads TGTGCCAGCAGCTTATTCGCGTCGAGCAGCAATGAGCAGTTCTTC. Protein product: CASSLFASSSNEQFF. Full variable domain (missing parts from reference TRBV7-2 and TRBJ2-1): GAGVSQSPSNKVTEKGKDVELRCDPISGHTALYWYRQSLGQGLEFLIYFQGNSAPDKSGLPSDRFSAERTGGSVSTLTIQRTQQEDSAVYLCASSLFASSSNEQFFGPGTRLTVL.

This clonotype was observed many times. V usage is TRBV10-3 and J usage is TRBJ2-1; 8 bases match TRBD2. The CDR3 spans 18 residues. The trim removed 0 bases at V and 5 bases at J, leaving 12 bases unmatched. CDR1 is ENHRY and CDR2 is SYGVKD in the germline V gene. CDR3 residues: CAISESPSSSGHDNEQFF. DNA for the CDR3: TGTGCCATCAGTGAGTCCCCTTCGTCTAGCGGGCATGACAATGAGCAGTTCTTC.

The DNA of the CDR3 is TGCGCCAGCAGCCAAGATTCCCTTGGCGCTGGCTACACCTTC. Amino acids: CASSQDSLGAGYTF. The chain carries TRBV4-1 and TRBJ1-2; D unresolved. The germline gives CDR1 MGHRA, CDR2 YSYEKL. The CDR3 consists of 14 residues. V lost 0 bases to trimming and J lost 7 bases, with 12 bases between them.

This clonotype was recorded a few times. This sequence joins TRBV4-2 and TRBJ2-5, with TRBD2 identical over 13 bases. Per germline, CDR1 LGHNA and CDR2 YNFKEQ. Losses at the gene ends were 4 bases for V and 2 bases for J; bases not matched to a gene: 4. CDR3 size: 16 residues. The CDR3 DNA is TGTGCCAGCAGCCTCGGGACTAGCGGGAATCAAGAGACCCAGTACTTC. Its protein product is CASSLGTSGNQETQYF.

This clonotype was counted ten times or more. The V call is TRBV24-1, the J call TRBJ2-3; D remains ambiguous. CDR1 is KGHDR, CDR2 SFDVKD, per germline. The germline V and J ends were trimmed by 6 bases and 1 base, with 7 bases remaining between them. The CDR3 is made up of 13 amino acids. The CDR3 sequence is CATSTSGTDTQYF. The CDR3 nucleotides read TGTGCCACCAGTACCAGCGGCACAGATACGCAGTATTTT.

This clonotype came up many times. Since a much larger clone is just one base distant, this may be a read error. The CDR3, as DNA: TGTGCCAGCAGCGTGAGCACAGATACGCAGTATTTT. Translating gives CASSVSTDTQYF. The chain joins TRBV9 to TRBJ2-3, with unresolved D. Deletions cut 2 bases from V and 0 bases from J, with 1 base between. Germline V lookup: CDR1 SGDLS, CDR2 YYNGEE. This CDR3 has 12 amino acids.

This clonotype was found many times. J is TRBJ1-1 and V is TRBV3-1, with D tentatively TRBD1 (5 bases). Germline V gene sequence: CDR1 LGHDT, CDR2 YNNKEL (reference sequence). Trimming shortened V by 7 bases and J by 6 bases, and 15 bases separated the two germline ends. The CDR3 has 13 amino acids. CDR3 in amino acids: CASTQGAGAEAFF. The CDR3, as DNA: TGTGCCAGCACCCAGGGCGCGGGCGCTGAAGCTTTCTTT.

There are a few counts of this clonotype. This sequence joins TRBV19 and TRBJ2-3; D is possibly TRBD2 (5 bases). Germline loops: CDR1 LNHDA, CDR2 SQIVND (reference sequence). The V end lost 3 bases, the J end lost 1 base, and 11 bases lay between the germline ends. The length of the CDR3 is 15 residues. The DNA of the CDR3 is TGTGCCAGTAGTATCTACGGGATTGGCACAGATACGCAGTATTTT. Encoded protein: CASSIYGIGTDTQYF. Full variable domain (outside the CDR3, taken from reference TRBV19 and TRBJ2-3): DGGITQSPKYLFRKEGQNVTLSCEQNLNHDAMYWYRQDPGQGLRLIYYSQIVNDFQKGDIAEGYSVSREKKESFPLTVTSAQKNPTAFYLCASSIYGIGTDTQYFGPGTRLTVL.

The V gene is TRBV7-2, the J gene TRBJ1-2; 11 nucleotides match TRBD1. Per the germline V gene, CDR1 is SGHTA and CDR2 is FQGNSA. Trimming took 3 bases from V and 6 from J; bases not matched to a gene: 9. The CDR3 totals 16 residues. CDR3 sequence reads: CASSFQGTGGWNGYTF. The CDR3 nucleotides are TGTGCCAGCAGCTTTCAGGGGACAGGGGGATGGAATGGCTACACCTTC.

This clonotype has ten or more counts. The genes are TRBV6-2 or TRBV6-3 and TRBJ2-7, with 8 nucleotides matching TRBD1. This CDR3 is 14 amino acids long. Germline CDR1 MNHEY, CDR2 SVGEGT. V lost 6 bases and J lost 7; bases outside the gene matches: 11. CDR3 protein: CASSHWTGPREQYF. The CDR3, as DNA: TGTGCCAGCAGCCATTGGACAGGGCCCAGGGAGCAGTACTTC.

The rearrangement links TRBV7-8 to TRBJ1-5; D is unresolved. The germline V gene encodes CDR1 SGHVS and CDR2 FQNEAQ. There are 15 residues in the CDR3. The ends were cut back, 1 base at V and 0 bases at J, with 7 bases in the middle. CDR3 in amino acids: CASSLEPVSNQPQHF. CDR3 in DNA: TGTGCCAGCAGCTTAGAGCCGGTTAGCAATCAGCCCCAGCATTTT.

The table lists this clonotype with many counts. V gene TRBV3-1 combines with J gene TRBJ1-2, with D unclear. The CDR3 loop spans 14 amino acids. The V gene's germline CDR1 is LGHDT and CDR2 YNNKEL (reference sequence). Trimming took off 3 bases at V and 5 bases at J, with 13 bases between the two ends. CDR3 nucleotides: TGTGCCAGCAGCCATTCCCCGGCAAATTATGGCTACACCTTC. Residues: CASSHSPANYGYTF.

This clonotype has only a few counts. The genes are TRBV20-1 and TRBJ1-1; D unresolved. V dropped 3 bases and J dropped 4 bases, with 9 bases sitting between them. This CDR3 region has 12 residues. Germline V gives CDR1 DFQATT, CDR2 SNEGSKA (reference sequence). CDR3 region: CSASKPTTEAFF. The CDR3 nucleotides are TGCAGTGCTAGTAAGCCGACCACTGAAGCTTTCTTT.

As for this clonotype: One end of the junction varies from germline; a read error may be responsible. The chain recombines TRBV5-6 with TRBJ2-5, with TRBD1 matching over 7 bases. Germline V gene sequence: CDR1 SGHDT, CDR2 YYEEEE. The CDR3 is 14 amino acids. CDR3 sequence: CAISLGQLQETQYF. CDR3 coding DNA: TGTGCCATCAGCCTGGGACAGTTACAAGAGACCCAGTACTTC.

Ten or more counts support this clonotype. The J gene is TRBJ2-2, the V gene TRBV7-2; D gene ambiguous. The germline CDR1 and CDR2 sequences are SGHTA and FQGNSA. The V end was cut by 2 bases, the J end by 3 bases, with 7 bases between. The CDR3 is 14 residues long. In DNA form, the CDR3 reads TGTGCCAGCAGCTTACTGTACGACACCGGGGAGCTGTTTTTT. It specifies CASSLLYDTGELFF.

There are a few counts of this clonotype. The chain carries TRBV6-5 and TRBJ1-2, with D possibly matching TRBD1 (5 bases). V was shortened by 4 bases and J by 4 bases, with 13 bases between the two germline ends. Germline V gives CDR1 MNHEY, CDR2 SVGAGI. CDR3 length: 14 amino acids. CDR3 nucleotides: TGTGCCAGCAGTTGGGGGACCCTTGGCTATGGCTACACCTTC. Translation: CASSWGTLGYGYTF.

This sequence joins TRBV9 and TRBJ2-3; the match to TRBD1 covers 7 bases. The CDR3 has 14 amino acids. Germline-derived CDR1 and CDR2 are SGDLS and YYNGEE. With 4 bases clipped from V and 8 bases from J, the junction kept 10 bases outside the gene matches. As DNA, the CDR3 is TGTGCCAGCAGCCTAACGGACAGGTTGGTTACGCAGTATTTT. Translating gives CASSLTDRLVTQYF.

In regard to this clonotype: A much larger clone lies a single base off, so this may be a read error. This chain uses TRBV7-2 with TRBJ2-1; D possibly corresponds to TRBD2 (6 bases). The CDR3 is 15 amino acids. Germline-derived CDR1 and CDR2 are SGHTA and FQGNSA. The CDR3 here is CGSSPGGTHYNEQFF. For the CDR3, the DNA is TGTGGCAGCAGCCCGGGCGGGACCCACTACAATGAGCAGTTCTTC.

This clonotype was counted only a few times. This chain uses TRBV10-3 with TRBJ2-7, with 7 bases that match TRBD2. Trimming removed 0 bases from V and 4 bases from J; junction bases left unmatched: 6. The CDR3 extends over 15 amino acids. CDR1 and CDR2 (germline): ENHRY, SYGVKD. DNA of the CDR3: TGTGCCATCAGTGAGTCTACTAGCGTAGGTTACGAGCAGTACTTC. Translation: CAISESTSVGYEQYF.

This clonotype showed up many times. The CDR3 here is CAISEGTGGSDYGYTF. In DNA form, the CDR3 reads TGTGCCATCAGTGAGGGGACAGGGGGCTCGGACTATGGCTACACCTTC. The genes are TRBV10-3 and TRBJ1-2; 12 bases are shared with TRBD1. The germline V gene encodes CDR1 ENHRY and CDR2 SYGVKD. CDR3 length equals 16 residues. V gave up 2 bases and J gave up 3 bases; unmatched junction bases: 4.